This entry is about one T cell receptor (beta chain). This CDR3 is built from 14 residues. Germline V lookup: CDR1 KGHSH, CDR2 LQKENI. V shed 3 bases and J shed 4 bases, with 12 bases lying between them. In the authors' methods: The assay estimated nucleated cells by amplifying reference gene primers. Some clones are missing from TCRdb's copy, which holds only in-frame ones; the method was immunoSEQ multiplex PCR. V, J and clone size are taken as reported in that table, and D and trimming were inferred from the DNA itself. The repertoire includes approximately 670,000 clones, approximately 90% of them detected once, and about 0.26% sits in the top ten. This sample is drawn from a study of blood T cell repertoires in COVID-19. Study-level information: Acute and convalescent COVID-19 specimens originated in the United States, Italy and Spain. Sources were T cells, B-cell-depleted T cells, or PBMCs; the material itself was cDNA or gDNA.

The sequence derives from a woman in her late teens or twenties with acute or convalescent COVID-19. V gene TRBV18 combines with J gene TRBJ2-5; D might be TRBD2 (6 bases). Sequenced sample: peripheral blood. CDR3 amino acids: CASSPGRRGETQYF. Written as DNA, the CDR3 is TGTGCCAGCTCACCGGGGCGGAGGGGAGAGACCCAGTACTTC.